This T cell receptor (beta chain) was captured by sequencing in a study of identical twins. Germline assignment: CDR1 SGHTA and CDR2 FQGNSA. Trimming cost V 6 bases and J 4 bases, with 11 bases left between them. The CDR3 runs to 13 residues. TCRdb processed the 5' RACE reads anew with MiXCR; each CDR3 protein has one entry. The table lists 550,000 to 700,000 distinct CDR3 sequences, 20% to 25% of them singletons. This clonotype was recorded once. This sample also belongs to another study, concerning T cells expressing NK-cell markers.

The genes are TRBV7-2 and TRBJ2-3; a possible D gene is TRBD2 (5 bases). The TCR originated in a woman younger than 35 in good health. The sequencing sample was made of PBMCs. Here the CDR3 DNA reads TGTGCCAGCAGACGTCCGGGGTCAGATACGCAGTATTTT. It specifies CASRRPGSDTQYF.